The 2 T cell receptor beta chains presented below share a single source sample, sequenced in a study of CD8+ T cells in alopecia areata. Treatment reported: oral pan-JAK inhibitor, 5-10 mg twice daily. Sequencing used cDNA as its template, made by extracting RNA and reverse transcribing it. Using immunoSEQ multiplex PCR, the repertoire was profiled, and TCRdb retains in-frame clones only, with some absent. Of about 200,000 clones in the sample, roughly 60% are singletons; the top ten hold over 0.9%. The starting material was CD4+ T cells sorted from blood, obtained at week 24, from a patient treated with tofacitinib. The receptor source for this set is a human donor with alopecia areata.

The J gene is TRBJ1-1, the V gene TRBV2; no clear D gene. Per the germline V gene, CDR1 is SNHLY and CDR2 is FYNNEI. V gave up 3 bases and J gave up 2 bases, with 4 bases separating them. The CDR3 sequence is 12 residues long. CDR3 DNA sequence: TGTGCCAGCAGTGATTTAAACACTGAAGCTTTCTTT. Its protein product is CASSDLNTEAFF.

This clone was picked up a small number of times. This rearrangement joins TRBV7-2 to TRBJ2-1; possibly TRBD1 or TRBD2 for D (6 bases each). The V end was cut by 1 base, the J end by 7 bases, with 17 bases between. Germline V gene lookup returns CDR1 SGHTA and CDR2 FQGNSA. The CDR3 sequence is 16 residues long. Here the CDR3 DNA reads TGTGCCAGCAGCTTAGGTTCATCCGGGGGCTTGAATGAGCAGTTCTTC. The encoded protein is CASSLGSSGGLNEQFF. Combining the CDR3 with reference TRBV7-2 and TRBJ2-1 gives the whole variable domain GAGVSQSPSNKVTEKGKDVELRCDPISGHTALYWYRQSLGQGLEFLIYFQGNSAPDKSGLPSDRFSAERTGGSVSTLTIQRTQQEDSAVYLCASSLGSSGGLNEQFFGPGTRLTVL.